A selection of T cell receptor beta chains follows, all from one sample in a study of shared clonotypes between healthy human individuals. Sequenced by immunoSEQ multiplex PCR; TCRdb stores in-frame clones only, minus some. The sample lists roughly 1 million clones, approximately 78% occurring once. The sample consisted of memory CD4+ T cells from PBMCs. The receptors here all came from a man aged 18 to 29 in good health. Some clones in this sample may be carry-over from other donors' samples. CDR3s include the opening cysteine and the closing phenylalanine or tryptophan. A D gene is named only where the DNA matches it firmly. A row's size may be missing; if present it is once, few, many or a size class.

few | TRBJ2-3 | TRBV2 | . | TGTGCCAGCAGTGAGGACGGAAGGTACACAGATACGCAGTATTTT | CASSEDGRYTDTQYF
. | TRBJ2-2 | TRBV5-4 | . | TGTGCCAGCAGCTTGGCGGGGGAGAACACCGGGGAGCTGTTTTTT | CASSLAGENTGELFF
. | TRBJ2-2 | TRBV19 | . | TGTGCCAGTAACCTCCCTGGGAGGGGGACAGGGGAGCTGTTTTTT | CASNLPGRGTGELFF
. | TRBJ1-1 | TRBV2 | . | TGTGCCAGCCGCGTGGCCTCCCCGAACACCGAAGCTTTCTTT | CASRVASPNTEAFF
. | TRBJ2-2 | TRBV5-1 | . | TGCGCCAGCAGCTCGATACCCCGAGACACCGGGGAGCTGTTTTTT | CASSSIPRDTGELFF
. | TRBJ1-2 | TRBV28 | TRBD1 | TGTGCCAGCACCTCGCCGGGACAGGGTTCACGCTACACCTTC | CASTSPGQGSRYTF
. | TRBJ1-1 | TRBV6-5 | TRBD1 | TGTGCCAGCAGATATACGACAGGGGTTACTGAAGCTTTCTTT | CASRYTTGVTEAFF
. | TRBJ2-6 | TRBV19 | TRBD1 | TGTGCCAGTAATTCGGGACAGGGGGCAGCTGGGGCCAACGTCCTGACTTTC | CASNSGQGAAGANVLTF
. | TRBJ1-3 | TRBV2 | . | TGTGCCAGCAGCCTCTCTGGAAACACCATATATTTT | CASSLSGNTIYF
. | TRBJ2-1 | TRBV7-9 | . | TGTGCCAGCAGCTTAAGGCTTAGCTCCTACAATGAGCAGTTCTTC | CASSLRLSSYNEQFF
. | TRBJ2-3 | TRBV7-2 | . | TGTGCCAGCAGCCCCGACGGCCGCGGCACAGATACGCAGTATTTT | CASSPDGRGTDTQYF
. | TRBJ1-4 | TRBV4-3 | . | TGCGCCAGCAGCCCCCGAGGGGCAACTAATGAAAAACTGTTTTTT | CASSPRGATNEKLFF
. | TRBJ2-7 | TRBV9 | . | TGTGCCAGCAGCTTGGACACCACCTACGAGCAGTACTTC | CASSLDTTYEQYF
. | TRBJ2-3 | TRBV18 | . | TGTGCCAGCTCACCGAATGGGGGTGCAGATACGCAGTATTTT | CASSPNGGADTQYF
. | TRBJ2-3 | TRBV6-6 | . | TGTGCCAGCAGTTACTCTCCCGCACTAGCAGATACGCAGTATTTT | CASSYSPALADTQYF
. | TRBJ1-3 | TRBV5-1 | . | TGCGCCAGCAGCTTCGGGACATCCGGAAACACCATATATTTT | CASSFGTSGNTIYF
. | TRBJ2-7 | TRBV28 | TRBD2 | TGTGCCAGCAGTGGGTCGGGACTAGTTGGCCCCTTCGCGTACGAGCAGTACTTC | CASSGSGLVGPFAYEQYF
. | TRBJ1-1 | TRBV19 | TRBD1 | TGTGCCGGCGAGGAGGGACAGGGCACTGAAGCTTTCTTT | CAGEEGQGTEAFF
few | TRBJ1-5 | TRBV20-1 | . | TGCAGTGCTAGTAGGGAGGGGCCCCAGCATTTT | CSASREGPQHF
. | TRBJ2-2 | TRBV28 | TRBD1 | TGTGCCAGCAGTTCCCTGGACAGGGGGCTTCCCGGGGAGCTGTTTTTT | CASSSLDRGLPGELFF
. | TRBJ2-4 | TRBV5-1 | TRBD1 | TGCGCCAGCAGCTTGGAGGCACAGGGGTTGGGTATTCAGTACTTC | CASSLEAQGLGIQYF
few | TRBJ1-2 | TRBV28 | TRBD1 | TGTGCCAGCAGTGCCCCGGGACAGGGGAAAGATGGCTACACCTTC | CASSAPGQGKDGYTF
. | TRBJ1-4 | TRBV5-1 | TRBD1 | TGCGCCAGCAGCTTTGGACAGGGTGAAAAACTGTTTTTT | CASSFGQGEKLFF
. | TRBJ2-1 | TRBV9 | TRBD1 | TGTGCCAGCAGCGTCCAGGGGGACAATGAGCAGTTCTTC | CASSVQGDNEQFF
. | TRBJ2-1 | TRBV19 | . | TGTGCCAGTACATCGTACAATGAGCAGTTCTTC | CASTSYNEQFF
. | TRBJ1-2 | TRBV21-1 | . | TGTGCCAGCAGCAAAGGCGGGGACAGGGATGGAGCTAACTATGGCTACACCTTC | CASSKGGDRDGANYGYTF
. | TRBJ2-7 | TRBV29-1 | TRBD2 | TGCAGCGTCCGGACTAGCGCAAACTCCTACGAGCAGTACTTC | CSVRTSANSYEQYF
. | TRBJ2-7 | TRBV7-2 | TRBD1 | TGTGCCAGTCGCCGGACAGGGGGCTCCGAGCAGTACTTC | CASRRTGGSEQYF
. | TRBJ2-2 | TRBV14 | . | TGTGCCAGCAGCCAAGACACAACAGGGTATTACGCGAACACCGGGGAGCTGTTTTTT | CASSQDTTGYYANTGELFF
. | TRBJ1-4 | TRBV4-3 | . | TGCGCCAGCAGCCAAGATCGCTCGCCGGCGGGGGATGAAAAACTGTTTTTT | CASSQDRSPAGDEKLFF
. | TRBJ1-5 | TRBV28 | TRBD1 | TGTGCCAGCAGGCCTACAGGGGGGTCCACCAATCAGCCCCAGCATTTT | CASRPTGGSTNQPQHF
. | TRBJ1-2 | TRBV5-6 | . | TGTGCCAGCAGCTTCGGGCTGACAGGCGGGGGCGGCTACACCTTC | CASSFGLTGGGGYTF
. | TRBJ2-3 | TRBV4-2 | . | TGTGCCAGCAGCCAAGTTGTTAGCAGGGGACCAGATACGCAGTATTTT | CASSQVVSRGPDTQYF
. | TRBJ2-1 | TRBV5-1 | TRBD2 | TGCGCCAGCAGCTTGGGCGGACTAGCGGGAGTAAATGAGCAGTTCTTC | CASSLGGLAGVNEQFF
. | TRBJ1-4 | TRBV4-2 | TRBD1 | TGTGCCAGCAGCCAGGAGACAGGGCCGGCGGGTGAAAAACTGTTTTTT | CASSQETGPAGEKLFF
. | TRBJ1-1 | TRBV5-1 | . | TGCGCCAGCAGCTTGGAGTTACAGCACACTGAAGCTTTCTTT | CASSLELQHTEAFF
. | TRBJ2-5 | TRBV10-3 | TRBD2 | TGTGCCACGGCGCGGGCGGGAGCGTCCGGGGAGACCCAGTACTTC | CATARAGASGETQYF
. | TRBJ2-7 | TRBV29-1 | . | TGCAGCGTTGAAGGAGGTCGGACCCGCTACTTC | CSVEGGRTRYF
. | TRBJ2-7 | TRBV7-3 | TRBD1 | TGTGCCAGCAGCTTAACCCCGGGACAGGGCTACGAGCAGTACTTC | CASSLTPGQGYEQYF
. | TRBJ2-7 | TRBV10-1 | TRBD2 | TGCGCCAGCAGTCCGACCCAGCTAGCGGGGTTCTACGAGCAGTACTTC | CASSPTQLAGFYEQYF
few | TRBJ2-1 | TRBV27 | TRBD1 | TGTGCCAGCAGTTCCGTCAGGGGGCGCGTGGGGCAGTTCTTC | CASSSVRGRVGQFF
. | TRBJ1-3 | TRBV5-1 | . | TGCGCCAGCACCACAGACAGGTTGGCTGGAAACACCATATATTTT | CASTTDRLAGNTIYF
. | TRBJ2-5 | TRBV7-2 | . | TGTGCCAGCAGCTTAGACCCCGGCGCGGGAAGGACGCGTGAGACCCAGTACTTC | CASSLDPGAGRTRETQYF
. | TRBJ1-1 | TRBV6-5 | . | TGTGCCAGCAGCACAGGGTGGGGGACTGAAGCTTTCTTT | CASSTGWGTEAFF
. | TRBJ2-1 | TRBV6-5 | . | TGTGCCAGCAGTACGGCGGGACATTCTTACAATGAGCAGTTCTTC | CASSTAGHSYNEQFF
. | TRBJ2-5 | TRBV7-2 | . | TGTGCCAGCAGCCCACTTCTAGACCTCGGGGCCCAGTACTTC | CASSPLLDLGAQYF
. | TRBJ2-1 | TRBV4-2 | . | TGTGCCAGCAGCCAAGATCTTACGAGGGAGCAGTTCTTC | CASSQDLTREQFF
. | TRBJ1-5 | TRBV28 | TRBD1 | TGTGCCAGCAGTTCAAGCAGACAGGGAGGAGGGAGTCAGCCCCAGCATTTT | CASSSSRQGGGSQPQHF
. | TRBJ1-2 | TRBV9 | . | TGTGCCAGCAGCGTAGCTCGGGCAGGGCTCTATGGCTACACCTTC | CASSVARAGLYGYTF
. | TRBJ2-7 | TRBV18 | TRBD1 | TGTGCCAGCTCACCGACCACAGGGGGCGGCTACGAGCAGTACTTC | CASSPTTGGGYEQYF
once | TRBJ2-3 | TRBV5-1 | . | TGCGCCAGCACCCCCCAGGGCTTCGACACAGATACGCAGTATTTT | CASTPQGFDTDTQYF
. | TRBJ2-6 | TRBV9 | . | TGTGCCAGCAGCGCCGGTGGCCTCTTTATATCCTCTGGGGCCAACGTCCTGACTTTC | CASSAGGLFISSGANVLTF
few | TRBJ2-3 | TRBV6-4 | . | TGTGCCAGCAGCCCCCGAAACGGGGGTGGGAGTACGCAGTATTTT | CASSPRNGGGSTQYF